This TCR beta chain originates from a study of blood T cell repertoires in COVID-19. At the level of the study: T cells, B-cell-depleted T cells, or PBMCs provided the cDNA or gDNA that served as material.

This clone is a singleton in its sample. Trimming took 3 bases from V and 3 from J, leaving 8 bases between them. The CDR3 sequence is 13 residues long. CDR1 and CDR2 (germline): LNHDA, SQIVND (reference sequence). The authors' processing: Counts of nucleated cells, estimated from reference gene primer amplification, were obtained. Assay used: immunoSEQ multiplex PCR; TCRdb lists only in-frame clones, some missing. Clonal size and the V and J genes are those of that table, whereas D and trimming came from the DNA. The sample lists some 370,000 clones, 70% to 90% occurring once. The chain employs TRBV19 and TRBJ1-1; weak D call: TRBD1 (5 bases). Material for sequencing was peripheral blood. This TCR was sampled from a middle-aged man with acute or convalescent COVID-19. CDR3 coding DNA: TGTGCCAGTAGTATTGTCAGGGACACTGAAGCTTTCTTT. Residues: CASSIVRDTEAFF.